The entry that follows covers one T cell receptor beta chain sequence. Its antigen is not identified. This record comes from a study of T cells expressing NK-cell markers. Study in general: Most of the eight sequenced donors were classified as HCMV-seropositive, and one was classified as seronegative. General observations from the study: In a few donors, these clonotypes also led the CD3+CD56-NKG2C+ fraction.

From germline, CDR1 is SGHNT and CDR2 YYREEE (reference sequence). The CDR3 loop spans 13 amino acids. Each CDR3 protein gets one entry in TCRdb, which reprocessed the 5' RACE reads and gives no DNA. The listing contains about 380,000 distinct CDR3 sequences. The material sequenced was blood T cells: a sorted CD56 or NKG2C T cell subset, CD4+ or CD8+ T cells, or bulk PBMC T cells (not recorded which). This sequence was found in a man between 18 and 69 years old in good health. The V and J genes are TRBV5-4 and TRBJ2-7; there is no DNA to check the TCRdb D call of TRBD1. CDR3 sequence: CASSLQQADEQYF.